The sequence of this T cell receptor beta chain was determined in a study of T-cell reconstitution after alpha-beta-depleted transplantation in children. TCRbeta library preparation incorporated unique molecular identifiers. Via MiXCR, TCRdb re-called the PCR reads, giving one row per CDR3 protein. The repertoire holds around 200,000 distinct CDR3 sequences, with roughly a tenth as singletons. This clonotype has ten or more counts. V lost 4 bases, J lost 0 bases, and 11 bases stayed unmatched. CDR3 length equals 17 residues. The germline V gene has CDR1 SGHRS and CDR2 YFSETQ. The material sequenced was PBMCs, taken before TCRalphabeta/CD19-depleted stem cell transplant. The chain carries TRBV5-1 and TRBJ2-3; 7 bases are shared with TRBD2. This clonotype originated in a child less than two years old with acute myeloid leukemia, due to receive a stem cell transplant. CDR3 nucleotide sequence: TGCGCCAGCAGCCCAAACCCGACTAGCCCTAGCACAGATACGCAGTATTTT. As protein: CASSPNPTSPSTDTQYF. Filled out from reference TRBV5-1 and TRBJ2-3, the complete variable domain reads KAGVTQTPRYLIKTRGQQVTLSCSPISGHRSVSWYQQTPGQGLQFLFEYFSETQRNKGNFPGRFSGRQFSNSRSEMNVSTLELGDSALYLCASSPNPTSPSTDTQYFGPGTRLTVL.